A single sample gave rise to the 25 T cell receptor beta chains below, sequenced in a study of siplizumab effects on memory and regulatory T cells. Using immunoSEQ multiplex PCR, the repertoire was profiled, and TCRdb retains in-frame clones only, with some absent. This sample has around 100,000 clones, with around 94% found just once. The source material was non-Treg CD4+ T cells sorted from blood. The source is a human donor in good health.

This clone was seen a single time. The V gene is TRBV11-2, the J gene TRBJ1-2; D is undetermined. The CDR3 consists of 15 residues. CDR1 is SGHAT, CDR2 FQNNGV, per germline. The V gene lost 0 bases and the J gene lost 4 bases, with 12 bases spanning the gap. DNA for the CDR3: TGTGCCAGCAGCTTAGATTTAGGCGTCGTCTATGGCTACACCTTC. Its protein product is CASSLDLGVVYGYTF.

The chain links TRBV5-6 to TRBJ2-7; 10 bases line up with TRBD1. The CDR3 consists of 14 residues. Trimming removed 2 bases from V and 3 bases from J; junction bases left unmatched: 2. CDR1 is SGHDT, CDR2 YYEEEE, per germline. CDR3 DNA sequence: TGTGCCAGCAGCTTATGGACAGGGGGCTACGAGCAGTACTTC. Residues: CASSLWTGGYEQYF.

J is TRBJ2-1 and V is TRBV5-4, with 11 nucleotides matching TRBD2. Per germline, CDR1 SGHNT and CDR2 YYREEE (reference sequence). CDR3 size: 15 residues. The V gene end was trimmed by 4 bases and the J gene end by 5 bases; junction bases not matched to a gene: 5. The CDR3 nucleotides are TGTGCCAGCAGCCTCGGGACTAGCGGACACAATGAGCAGTTCTTC. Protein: CASSLGTSGHNEQFF. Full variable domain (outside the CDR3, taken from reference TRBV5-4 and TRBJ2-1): ETGVTQSPTHLIKTRGQQVTLRCSSQSGHNTVSWYQQALGQGPQFIFQYYREEENGRGNFPPRFSGLQFPNYSSELNVNALELDDSALYLCASSLGTSGHNEQFFGPGTRLTVL.

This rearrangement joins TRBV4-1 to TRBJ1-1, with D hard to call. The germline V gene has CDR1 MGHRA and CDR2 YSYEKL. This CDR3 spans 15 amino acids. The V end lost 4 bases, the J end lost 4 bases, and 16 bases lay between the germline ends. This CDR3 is CASSPTRGPTTEAFF. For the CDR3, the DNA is TGCGCCAGCAGCCCAACACGAGGGCCGACCACTGAAGCTTTCTTT.

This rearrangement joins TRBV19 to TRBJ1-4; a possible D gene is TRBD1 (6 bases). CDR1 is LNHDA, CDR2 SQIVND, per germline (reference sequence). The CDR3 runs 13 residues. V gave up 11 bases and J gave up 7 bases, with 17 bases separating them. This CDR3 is CAAQGPSSEKLFF. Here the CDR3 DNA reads TGTGCCGCACAGGGTCCCTCGAGTGAAAAACTGTTTTTT.

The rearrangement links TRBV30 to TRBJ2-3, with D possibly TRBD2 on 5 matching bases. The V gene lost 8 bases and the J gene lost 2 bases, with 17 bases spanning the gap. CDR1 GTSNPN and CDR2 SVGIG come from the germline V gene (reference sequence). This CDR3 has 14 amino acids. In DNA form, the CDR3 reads TGTGCCGTGGACTCCGCCCGACTCACAGATACGCAGTATTTT. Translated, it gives CAVDSARLTDTQYF.

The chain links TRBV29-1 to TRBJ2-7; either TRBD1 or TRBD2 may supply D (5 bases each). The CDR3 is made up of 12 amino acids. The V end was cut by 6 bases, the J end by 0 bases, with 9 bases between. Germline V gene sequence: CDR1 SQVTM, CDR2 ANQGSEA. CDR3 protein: CSVGVSSYEQYF. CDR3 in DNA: TGCAGCGTGGGGGTCAGCTCCTACGAGCAGTACTTC.

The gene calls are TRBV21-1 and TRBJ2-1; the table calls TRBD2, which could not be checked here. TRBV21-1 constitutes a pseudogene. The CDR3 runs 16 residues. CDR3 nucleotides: TGTGCCAGCAGCAAAGCCTCTAGCGGACTTTACAATGAGCAGTTCTTC. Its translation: CASSKASSGLYNEQFF.

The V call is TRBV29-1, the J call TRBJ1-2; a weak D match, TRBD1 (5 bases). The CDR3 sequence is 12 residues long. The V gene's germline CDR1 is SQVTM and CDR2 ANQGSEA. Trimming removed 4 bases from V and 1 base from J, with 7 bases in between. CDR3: CSVGQSNYGYTF. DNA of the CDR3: TGCAGCGTTGGACAGAGTAACTATGGCTACACCTTC.

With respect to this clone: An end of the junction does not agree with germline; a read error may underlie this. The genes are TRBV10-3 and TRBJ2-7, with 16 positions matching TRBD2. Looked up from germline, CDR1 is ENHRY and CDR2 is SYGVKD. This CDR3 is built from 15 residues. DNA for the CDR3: TGTGCCGTCAGTGGGACTAGCGGGGGGGCTCGGGAGCAGTACTTC. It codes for CAVSGTSGGAREQYF.

The CDR3 is CAWSEGSHRSYTDTQYF. The CDR3 DNA is TGTGCCTGGAGTGAGGGGTCCCATAGATCTTACACAGATACGCAGTATTTT. The chain combines TRBV30 with TRBJ2-3, with D tentatively TRBD1 (5 bases). The germline V gene has CDR1 GTSNPN and CDR2 SVGIG (reference sequence). Trimming shortened V by 1 base and J by 2 bases, and 19 bases separated the two germline ends. The CDR3 spans 17 residues.

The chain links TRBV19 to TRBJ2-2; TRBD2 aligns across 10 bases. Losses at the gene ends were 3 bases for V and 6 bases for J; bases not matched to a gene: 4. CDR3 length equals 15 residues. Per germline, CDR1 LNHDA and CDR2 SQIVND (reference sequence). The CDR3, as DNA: TGTGCCAGTAGTATGCTAGCGGGAGAATCCGGGGAGCTGTTTTTT. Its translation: CASSMLAGESGELFF.

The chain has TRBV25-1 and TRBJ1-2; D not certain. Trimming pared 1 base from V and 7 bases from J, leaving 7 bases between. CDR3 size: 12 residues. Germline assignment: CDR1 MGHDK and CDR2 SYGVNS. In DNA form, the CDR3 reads TGTGCCAGCAGTGAATCCGCTGTTGGCTACACCTTC. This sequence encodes CASSESAVGYTF.

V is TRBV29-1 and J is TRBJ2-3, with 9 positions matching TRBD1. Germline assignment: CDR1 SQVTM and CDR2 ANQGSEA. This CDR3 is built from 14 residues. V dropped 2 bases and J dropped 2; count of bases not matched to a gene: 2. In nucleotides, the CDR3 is TGCAGCGTTGAATGGGACAGGGTCACAGATACGCAGTATTTT. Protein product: CSVEWDRVTDTQYF.

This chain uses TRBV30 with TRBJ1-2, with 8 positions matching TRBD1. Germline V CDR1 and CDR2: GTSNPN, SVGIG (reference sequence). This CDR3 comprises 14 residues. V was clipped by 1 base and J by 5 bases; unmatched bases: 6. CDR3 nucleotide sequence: TGTGCCTGGAGTGCGCCAGGGGGCTTTTATGGCTACACCTTC. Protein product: CAWSAPGGFYGYTF.

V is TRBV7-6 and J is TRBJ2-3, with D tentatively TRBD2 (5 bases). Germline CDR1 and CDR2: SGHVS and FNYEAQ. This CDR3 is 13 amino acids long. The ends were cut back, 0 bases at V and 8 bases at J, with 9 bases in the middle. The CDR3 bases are TGTGCCAGCAGCTTAGCGGTTGGGAGTACGCAGTATTTT. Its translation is CASSLAVGSTQYF.

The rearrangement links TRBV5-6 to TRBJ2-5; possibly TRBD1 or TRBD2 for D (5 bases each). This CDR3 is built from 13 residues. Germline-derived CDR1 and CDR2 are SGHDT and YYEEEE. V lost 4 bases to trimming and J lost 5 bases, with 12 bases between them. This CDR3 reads CASSRDHGETQYF. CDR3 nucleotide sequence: TGTGCCAGCAGCCGGGACCATGGGGAGACCCAGTACTTC.

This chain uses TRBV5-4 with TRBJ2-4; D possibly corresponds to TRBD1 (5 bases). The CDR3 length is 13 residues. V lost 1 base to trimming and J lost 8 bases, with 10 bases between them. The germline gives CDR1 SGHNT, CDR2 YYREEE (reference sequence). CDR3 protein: CASSLRGLDIQYF. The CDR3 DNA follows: TGTGCCAGCAGCTTGAGGGGTCTGGACATTCAGTACTTC.

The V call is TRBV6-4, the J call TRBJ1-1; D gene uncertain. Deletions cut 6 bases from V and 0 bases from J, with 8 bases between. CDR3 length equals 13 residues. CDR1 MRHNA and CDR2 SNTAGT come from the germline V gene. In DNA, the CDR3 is TGTGCCAGCAGCCAAAATGTGAACACTGAAGCTTTCTTT. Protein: CASSQNVNTEAFF.

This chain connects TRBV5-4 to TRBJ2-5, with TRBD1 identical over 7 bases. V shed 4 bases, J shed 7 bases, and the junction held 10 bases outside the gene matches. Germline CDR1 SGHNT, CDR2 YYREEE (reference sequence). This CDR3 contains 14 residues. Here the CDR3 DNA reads TGTGCCAGCAGCCCGGAGGACAGGATGGGGACCCAGTACTTC. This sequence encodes CASSPEDRMGTQYF.

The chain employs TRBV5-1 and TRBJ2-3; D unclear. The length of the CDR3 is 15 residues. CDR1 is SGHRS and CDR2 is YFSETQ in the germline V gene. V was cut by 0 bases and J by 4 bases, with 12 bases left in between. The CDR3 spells CASSLGSRRADTQYF. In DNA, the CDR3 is TGCGCCAGCAGCTTGGGGAGTAGGCGCGCAGATACGCAGTATTTT. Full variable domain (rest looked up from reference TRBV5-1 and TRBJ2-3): KAGVTQTPRYLIKTRGQQVTLSCSPISGHRSVSWYQQTPGQGLQFLFEYFSETQRNKGNFPGRFSGRQFSNSRSEMNVSTLELGDSALYLCASSLGSRRADTQYFGPGTRLTVL.

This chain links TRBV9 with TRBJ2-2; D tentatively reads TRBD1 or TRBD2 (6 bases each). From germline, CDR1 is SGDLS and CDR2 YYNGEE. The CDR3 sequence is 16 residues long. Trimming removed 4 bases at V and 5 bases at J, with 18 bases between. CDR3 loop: CASSPGLGTGTGELFF. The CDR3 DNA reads TGTGCCAGCAGCCCGGGACTGGGAACAGGGACCGGGGAGCTGTTTTTT. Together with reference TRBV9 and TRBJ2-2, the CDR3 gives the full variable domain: DSGVTQTPKHLITATGQRVTLRCSPRSGDLSVYWYQQSLDQGLQFLIQYYNGEERAKGNILERFSAQQFPDLHSELNLSSLELGDSALYFCASSPGLGTGTGELFFGEGSRLTVL.

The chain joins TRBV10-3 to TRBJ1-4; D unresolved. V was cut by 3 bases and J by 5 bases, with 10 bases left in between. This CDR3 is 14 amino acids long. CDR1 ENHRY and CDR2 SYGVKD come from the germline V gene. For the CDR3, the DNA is TGTGCCATCAGTGACCAGGCTACCAATGAAAAACTGTTTTTT. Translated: CAISDQATNEKLFF.

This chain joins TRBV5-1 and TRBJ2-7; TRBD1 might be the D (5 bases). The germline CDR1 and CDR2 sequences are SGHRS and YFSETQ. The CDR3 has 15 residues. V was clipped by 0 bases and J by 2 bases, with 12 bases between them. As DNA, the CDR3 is TGCGCCAGCAGCTTGGATGGAGTCAGGGCCTACGAGCAGTACTTC. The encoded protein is CASSLDGVRAYEQYF.

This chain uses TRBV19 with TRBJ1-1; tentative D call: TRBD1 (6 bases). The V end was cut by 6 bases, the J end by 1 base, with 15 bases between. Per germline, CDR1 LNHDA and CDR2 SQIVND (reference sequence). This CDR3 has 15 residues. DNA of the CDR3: TGTGCCAGTAGCTTTAAAGGGGGGCCGAACACTGAAGCTTTCTTT. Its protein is CASSFKGGPNTEAFF.